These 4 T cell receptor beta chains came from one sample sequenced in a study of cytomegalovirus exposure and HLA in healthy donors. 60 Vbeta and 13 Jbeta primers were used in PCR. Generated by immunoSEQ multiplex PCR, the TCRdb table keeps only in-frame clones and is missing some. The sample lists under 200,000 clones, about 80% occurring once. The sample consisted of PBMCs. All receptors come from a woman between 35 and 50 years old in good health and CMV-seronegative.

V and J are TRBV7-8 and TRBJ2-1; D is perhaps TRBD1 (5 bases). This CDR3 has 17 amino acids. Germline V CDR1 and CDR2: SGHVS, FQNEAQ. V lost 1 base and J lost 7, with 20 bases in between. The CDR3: CASSLGFELGKGNEQFF. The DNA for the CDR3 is TGTGCCAGCAGCTTAGGCTTCGAACTGGGGAAGGGGAATGAGCAGTTCTTC.

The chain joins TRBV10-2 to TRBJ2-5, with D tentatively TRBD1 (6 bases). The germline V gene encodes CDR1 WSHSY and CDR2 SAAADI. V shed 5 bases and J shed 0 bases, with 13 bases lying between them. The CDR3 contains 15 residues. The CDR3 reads CASSRTTGYQETQYF. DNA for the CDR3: TGCGCCAGCAGTCGAACCACAGGGTACCAAGAGACCCAGTACTTC.

The CDR3 DNA reads as TGTGCCAGCAGCCACAGGGGCCCCCCAGAGACCCAGTACTTC. Translated: CASSHRGPPETQYF. The rearrangement joins TRBV16 to TRBJ2-5; tentative D call: TRBD1 (6 bases). Germline V gives CDR1 KGHSY, CDR2 FQNENV. The V end lost 3 bases, the J end lost 4 bases, and 12 bases lay between the germline ends. The CDR3 spans 14 residues.

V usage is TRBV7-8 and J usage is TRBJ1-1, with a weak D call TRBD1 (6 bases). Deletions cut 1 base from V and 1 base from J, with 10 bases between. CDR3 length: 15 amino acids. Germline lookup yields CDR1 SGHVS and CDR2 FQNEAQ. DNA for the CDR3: TGTGCCAGCAGCTTAGGGATGACAGGGAACACTGAAGCTTTCTTT. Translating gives CASSLGMTGNTEAFF. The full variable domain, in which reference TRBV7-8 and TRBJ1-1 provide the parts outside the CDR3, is GAGVSQSPRYKVAKRGQDVALRCDPISGHVSLFWYQQALGQGPEFLTYFQNEAQLDKSGLPSDRFFAERPEGSVSTLKIQRTQQEDSAVYLCASSLGMTGNTEAFFGQGTRLTVV.